The 9 T cell receptor beta chains listed next were all sequenced from one sample in a study of T cell repertoires in cytomegalovirus infection. One entry per CDR3 protein, called by TCRdb with MiXCR from the reads. Of some 280,000 distinct CDR3 sequences listed, roughly 15% are singletons. The sample consisted of PBMCs. All receptors come from a human donor in good health (CMV status not recorded). Some clones in this sample may be carry-over from other donors' samples.

The gene calls are TRBV25-1 and TRBJ1-6; possible D gene TRBD1, 5 bases. CDR1 is MGHDK, CDR2 SYGVNS, per germline. V gave up 2 bases and J gave up 7 bases, with 12 bases separating them. CDR3 length equals 15 residues. CDR3 sequence reads: CASSELSTANSPLHF. CDR3 in DNA: TGTGCCAGCAGTGAACTCTCGACAGCAAATTCACCCCTCCACTTT.

This clonotype was detected ten times or more. The rearrangement joins TRBV7-3 to TRBJ2-1; D might be TRBD1 or TRBD2, each matching 5 bases. The CDR3 has 12 amino acids. The germline gives CDR1 SGHTA, CDR2 FQGTGA. Trimming pared 0 bases from V and 8 bases from J, leaving 5 bases between. CDR3 bases: TGTGCCAGCAGCTTAACGGGGGATGAGCAGTTCTTC. Amino acids: CASSLTGDEQFF. Drawing the rest from reference TRBV7-3 and TRBJ2-1, the complete variable domain is GAGVSQTPSNKVTEKGKYVELRCDPISGHTALYWYRQSLGQGPEFLIYFQGTGAADDSGLPNDRFFAVRPEGSVSTLKIQRTERGDSAVYLCASSLTGDEQFFGPGTRLTVL.

In this sample, this clonotype turned up a few times. The chain has TRBV29-1 and TRBJ2-7, with D unresolved. Trimming took 2 bases from V and 0 from J, leaving 11 bases between them. CDR3 length equals 14 residues. CDR1 is SQVTM, CDR2 ANQGSEA, per germline. DNA for the CDR3: TGCAGCGTTGAAACGGCTTCAGGCTCCTACGAGCAGTACTTC. It is translated as CSVETASGSYEQYF.

This clonotype was observed many times. The chain is built from TRBV20-1 and TRBJ1-6; D is possibly TRBD1 (6 bases). The length of the CDR3 is 14 residues. Germline-derived CDR1 and CDR2 are DFQATT and SNEGSKA (reference sequence). V lost 3 bases and J lost 10, with 16 bases in between. DNA for the CDR3: TGCAGTGCTAGTGCCGTGGGGGGGCAGTCACCCCTCCACTTT. Translating gives CSASAVGGQSPLHF.

V gene TRBV20-1 combines with J gene TRBJ2-1; D gene unclear. The CDR3 has 17 residues. Trimming removed 1 base at V and 0 bases at J, with 16 bases between. Germline values: CDR1 DFQATT, CDR2 SNEGSKA (reference sequence). The chain's CDR3 is CSARALQEKISYNEQFF. The DNA for the CDR3 is TGCAGTGCTAGAGCGCTTCAGGAGAAGATCTCCTACAATGAGCAGTTCTTC.

CDR3 DNA: TGTGCCAGCAATGAGGGGTATAGCAATCAGCCCCAGCATTTT. It specifies CASNEGYSNQPQHF. The rearrangement links TRBV12-3 or TRBV12-4 to TRBJ1-5, with D possibly TRBD1 on 5 matching bases. The CDR3 has 14 amino acids. Trimming left V 7 bases short and J 0 bases short, with 10 bases between.

The V gene is TRBV5-8, the J gene TRBJ1-5; D is perhaps TRBD1 (6 bases). The CDR3 runs to 15 residues. Germline CDR1 and CDR2: SGHTS and YDEGEE. V was shortened by 3 bases and J by 4 bases, with 14 bases between the two germline ends. The CDR3 loop reads CASSSLGQGNQPQHF. The CDR3 coding sequence is TGTGCCAGCAGCTCCCTGGGGCAGGGGAATCAGCCCCAGCATTTT.

This clonotype was seen a handful of times. CDR3 nucleotide sequence: TGTGCCAGCAGCTTGGGGACCGCAACCTACGAGCAGTACTTC. Residues: CASSLGTATYEQYF. The chain is built from TRBV5-6 and TRBJ2-7; no clear D gene. V was pared by 0 bases and J by 2 bases, with 9 bases between. Germline CDR1 is SGHDT and CDR2 is YYEEEE. The CDR3 sequence is 14 residues long.

This clonotype was detected ten times or more. The CDR3 coding sequence is TGTGCCAGCAGTGCCCGGTTGGAGGGGCAAGAGACCCAGTACTTC. Residues: CASSARLEGQETQYF. The chain employs TRBV6-1 and TRBJ2-5; TRBD2 is a possible D gene (6 bases). CDR1 and CDR2 from the germline V gene are MNHNS and SASEGT. CDR3 length equals 15 residues. Trimming took off 4 bases at V and 2 bases at J, with 14 bases between the two ends.